A selection of T cell receptor beta chains follows, all from one sample in a study of early T cells in non-severe SARS-CoV-2 infection. TCRdb analysed the 5' RACE reads with MiXCR anew, one entry per CDR3 protein. The sample gives 49,000 or so distinct CDR3 sequences, roughly 6.5% of which show up once; around 2.8% is in the top ten. The starting material was whole blood, obtained at baseline. The source is an adult who was a healthcare worker with PCR-confirmed SARS-CoV-2 infection or an uninfected control (not recorded which). Each CDR3 is given with its conserved first and last residue. D genes are given only for firm matches. Expanded clones get a size class; other rows say once, few or many, or leave the size out.

15	-	TRBV7-8	TRBJ1-3	-	TGTGCCAGCAGCCCTAGGGTGTCCTCTGGAAACACCATATATTTT	CASSPRVSSGNTIYF
15	TRBD1	TRBV7-8	TRBJ2-5	few	TGTGCCAGCAGCTTAGGCGACAGGGGCCAAGAGACCCAGTACTTC	CASSLGDRGQETQYF
13	-	TRBV6-2/TRBV6-3	TRBJ1-1	many	TGTGCCAGCAGCTTAACGAGGGACACTGAAGCTTTCTTT	CASSLTRDTEAFF
12	-	TRBV6-2/TRBV6-3	TRBJ1-6	few	TGTGCCAGCAGTTACGAAGGTCTTAGGTTGGGATTC	CASSYEGLRLGF
11	-	TRBV6-2/TRBV6-3	TRBJ1-5	many	TGTGCCAGCAGTTCTGGACAGCCCCAGCATTTT	CASSSGQPQHF
16	-	TRBV24-1	TRBJ2-1	many	TGTGCCACCAGTGATAACAGGGCTTCTGCCTACAATGAGCAGTTCTTC	CATSDNRASAYNEQFF
15	-	TRBV4-3	TRBJ1-3	medium-sized	TGCGCCAGCAGCCAGACCACAGGGTCTGAGAACACCATATATTTT	CASSQTTGSENTIYF
11	TRBD2	TRBV7-2	TRBJ2-4	-	TGTGCCAGCAGCTTAGCGGGGAGGGTAGACTTC	CASSLAGRVDF
13	-	TRBV29-1	TRBJ2-2	few	TGCAGCGTTGAGGCAGGCTATTCCGGGGAGCTGTTTTTT	CSVEAGYSGELFF
13	-	TRBV9	TRBJ2-3	few	TGTGCCAGCAGCGCCAGAAGCACAGATACGCAGTATTTT	CASSARSTDTQYF
17	-	TRBV7-9	TRBJ2-6	many	TGTGCCAGCAGCTTACGGACGACCAGCTCTGGGGCCAACGTCCTGACTTTC	CASSLRTTSSGANVLTF
12	-	TRBV7-6	TRBJ2-3	-	TGTGCCAGCAGCTTTTGCACAGATACGCAGTATTTT	CASSFCTDTQYF
13	-	TRBV27	TRBJ2-7	many	TGTGCCAGCAGTTTGATCAGGAGCTACGAGCAGTACTTC	CASSLIRSYEQYF
15	TRBD2	TRBV6-5	TRBJ2-5	many	TGTGCCAGCAGTTTGGGGGGGTTATACCAAGAGACCCAGTACTTC	CASSLGGLYQETQYF
17	TRBD1	TRBV6-2/TRBV6-3	TRBJ2-6	many	TGTGCCAGCAGTTACCCTGGGACAGGGGCCGGGGCCAACGTCCTGACTTTC	CASSYPGTGAGANVLTF
13	-	TRBV7-7	TRBJ2-7	-	TGTGCTAGCAGCTTAGGATCGACGGGCGAGCAGTACTTC	CASSLGSTGEQYF
15	-	TRBV5-1	TRBJ2-1	many	TGCGCCAGCAGCTCGTCCACAAACCTCTACAATGAGCAGTTCTTC	CASSSSTNLYNEQFF
10	-	TRBV29-1	TRBJ1-1	many	TGCAGCGTTGTCCGCACTGAAGCTTTCTTT	CSVVRTEAFF
16	TRBD1	TRBV6-6	TRBJ1-4	many	TGTGCCAGCCTGGACAGGATTATGGCCACTAATGAAAAACTGTTTTTT	CASLDRIMATNEKLFF
16	TRBD1	TRBV4-2	TRBJ1-1	many	TGTGCCAGCAGCCAAGAACCGACAGGGGTCGGCGCTGAAGCTTTCTTT	CASSQEPTGVGAEAFF
14	-	TRBV6-5	TRBJ1-5	many	TGTGCCAGCATCGGACAGCATAGCAATCAGCCCCAGCATTTT	CASIGQHSNQPQHF
15	-	TRBV11-2	TRBJ1-6	many	TGTGCCAGCAGCTTAGAGGCGGGTGCGGATTCACCCCTCCACTTT	CASSLEAGADSPLHF
15	-	TRBV7-2	TRBJ2-3	many	TGTGCCAGCAGCCCCCGGGGTAGCGGCACAGATACGCAGTATTTT	CASSPRGSGTDTQYF
14	-	TRBV7-2	TRBJ1-6	few	TGTGCCAGCACCGTCTCAGGGTTAGGTTCACCCCTCCACTTT	CASTVSGLGSPLHF
15	-	TRBV5-5	TRBJ2-5	-	TGTGCCAGCAGCCCAGGCCCCAGAACTCAGGAGACCCAGTACTTC	CASSPGPRTQETQYF
15	TRBD2	TRBV24-1	TRBJ2-1	many	TGTGCCACCAGTGATCCAAAATCAACTAGCGGGGAGCAGTTCTTC	CATSDPKSTSGEQFF
15	-	TRBV7-9	TRBJ1-4	many	TGTGCCAGCAGCTTACCGACATCGGCGAATGAAAAACTGTTTTTT	CASSLPTSANEKLFF
16	-	TRBV6-6	TRBJ1-6	few	TGTGCCAGCAGTTACCGGGGGGAGGGCTTGAATTCACCCCTCCACTTT	CASSYRGEGLNSPLHF
12	-	TRBV6-6	TRBJ2-1	-	TGTGCCAGCGAACAAGAGTACAATGAGCAGTTCTTC	CASEQEYNEQFF
15	TRBD1	TRBV9	TRBJ1-1	-	TGTGCCAGCAGCCCGAGAGGACAGGTGAACACTGAAGCTTTCTTT	CASSPRGQVNTEAFF
16	TRBD2	TRBV7-9	TRBJ2-7	-	TGTGCCAGCAGCTCGCAGCGGGGGCAGAGCTCCTACGAGCAGTACTTC	CASSSQRGQSSYEQYF
15	-	TRBV5-5	TRBJ1-5	many	TGTGCCAGCAGCTTGGACCAGCGGAGGGGTCAGCCCCAGCATTTT	CASSLDQRRGQPQHF